A selection of T cell receptor beta chains follows, all from one sample in a study of T-cell reconstitution after alpha-beta-depleted transplantation in children. TCRdb processed the PCR reads anew with MiXCR; each CDR3 protein has one entry. Of some 290,000 distinct CDR3 sequences in the sample, approximately 9.6% are singletons; the top ten hold over 9.5%. The sample here was PBMCs from the stem cell graft donor, taken from the stem cell graft. These TCRs come from a human donor who donated a stem cell graft to a child with SCID. Each CDR3 is given with its conserved first and last residue. The order of the fields is J gene, V gene, D gene, clone size, CDR3 protein, CDR3 DNA. The D gene is left open where the match is weak. Size is omitted from some rows. Given values are once, few, many or a class for expanded clones.

TRBJ2-2 TRBV12-3/TRBV12-4 . many CASSLQSPGELFF TGTGCCAGCAGTTTACAGTCCCCCGGGGAGCTGTTTTTT
TRBJ1-6 TRBV4-1 . few CASSQESSPLHF TGCGCCAGCAGCCAAGAAAGCTCACCCCTCCACTTT
TRBJ2-4 TRBV19 . . CASSIGDPKTRAKNIQYF TGTGCCAGTAGTATTGGCGATCCGAAAACCCGGGCCAAAAACATTCAGTACTTC
TRBJ2-1 TRBV10-2 . few CASRPRGSYNEQFF TGCGCCAGCAGACCGAGGGGCTCCTACAATGAGCAGTTCTTC
TRBJ2-1 TRBV7-2 . few CASSPSGGRVIGNEQFF TGTGCCAGCAGCCCTAGTGGTGGCAGGGTGATCGGCAATGAGCAGTTCTTC
TRBJ2-7 TRBV12-3/TRBV12-4 . many CASSPSSNYEQYF TGTGCCAGCAGTCCCTCTAGTAACTACGAGCAGTACTTC
TRBJ1-1 TRBV5-5 . . CASRLGGTEAFF TGTGCCAGCAGGCTCGGAGGTACTGAAGCTTTCTTT
TRBJ2-1 TRBV27 TRBD2 . CASRTPTSLGNEQFF TGTGCCAGCAGGACCCCGACTAGCCTGGGCAATGAGCAGTTCTTC
TRBJ2-5 TRBV5-6 . . CASSLPNDRYQETQYF TGTGCCAGCAGCTTACCGAACGACAGGTACCAAGAGACCCAGTACTTC
TRBJ2-3 TRBV7-8 . many CASSSHVGEHTDTQYF TGTGCCAGCAGCTCCCATGTGGGGGAGCACACAGATACGCAGTATTTT
TRBJ2-3 TRBV10-3 . many CAIMRAATDTQYF TGTGCCATCATGCGAGCGGCAACAGATACGCAGTATTTT
TRBJ1-5 TRBV19 . . CASSTGTEYQPQHF TGTGCCAGTAGTACCGGGACGGAATATCAGCCCCAGCATTTT
TRBJ2-5 TRBV29-1 TRBD1 . CSVEGGQGQETQYF TGCAGCGTTGAAGGGGGACAGGGTCAAGAGACCCAGTACTTC
TRBJ2-1 TRBV20-1 . . CSASQGCAYNEQFF TGCAGTGCTAGCCAGGGGTGCGCCTACAATGAGCAGTTCTTC
TRBJ2-3 TRBV7-9 . . CASSKRGLHTDTQYF TGTGCCAGCAGCAAGAGAGGGCTGCACACAGATACGCAGTATTTT
TRBJ1-1 TRBV7-9 TRBD1 few CASRPGQGDTEAFF TGTGCCAGCAGGCCTGGACAGGGTGACACTGAAGCTTTCTTT
TRBJ1-2 TRBV6-5 . . CASSYTAQGLYGYTF TGTGCCAGCAGTTACACCGCCCAGGGTCTATATGGCTACACCTTC